The 5 T cell receptor beta chains below were found in one sample sequenced in a study of CD8+ T cells in alopecia areata. Extracted RNA was reverse transcribed into cDNA, the sequencing template. The method was immunoSEQ multiplex PCR; TCRdb's version includes in-frame clones alone and lacks a portion of them. The sample records approximately 100,000 clones, around 60% being singletons. Stated treatment: oral pan-JAK inhibitor, 5-10 mg twice daily. Here the sequenced sample was CD8+ T cells sorted from blood, taken at roughly week 55, from a patient treated with tofacitinib. These receptors all stem from a human donor with alopecia areata.

Only one count was recorded for this clone. The chain uses TRBV27 and TRBJ1-1; no firm D call. Trimming left V 6 bases short and J 4 bases short, with 6 bases between. In germline, CDR1 is MNHEY, CDR2 SMNVEV (reference sequence). The CDR3 is made up of 11 amino acids. The CDR3 here is CASSSATEAFF. The CDR3 nucleotides read TGTGCCAGCAGCTCGGCCACTGAAGCTTTCTTT.

V gene TRBV20-1 combines with J gene TRBJ2-7, with D hard to call. Germline V lookup: CDR1 DFQATT, CDR2 SNEGSKA (reference sequence). The CDR3 is made up of 11 amino acids. Trimming left V 0 bases short and J 11 bases short, with 11 bases between. CDR3 DNA: TGCAGTGCTAGAGATCCCGTGTTGGAGTACTTC. This codes for CSARDPVLEYF.

This clone has just a few counts. The chain uses TRBV6-6 and TRBJ1-2; D is unclear. V was pared by 8 bases and J by 7 bases, with 17 bases between. Germline CDR1 reads MNHNY; CDR2 reads SVGAGI (reference sequence). This CDR3 contains 13 residues. The CDR3 is CASANYPEFGYTF. As DNA, the CDR3 is TGTGCCAGCGCCAACTATCCGGAATTTGGCTACACCTTC.

This clone came up once. The chain joins TRBV7-2 to TRBJ1-1, with 7 bases identical to TRBD1. This CDR3 contains 15 residues. The V and J ends lost 5 bases and 1 base, in that order; junction bases with no gene match: 7. From germline, CDR1 is SGHTA and CDR2 FQGNSA. CDR3 protein: CASSMTGTANTEAFF. The CDR3 DNA reads as TGTGCCAGCAGCATGACCGGGACAGCGAACACTGAAGCTTTCTTT.

CDR3 region: CAWSEGNTEAFF. In nucleotides, the CDR3 is TGTGCCTGGAGTGAAGGGAACACTGAAGCTTTCTTT. The chain recombines TRBV30 with TRBJ1-1; D unresolved. Germline V gene lookup returns CDR1 GTSNPN and CDR2 SVGIG (reference sequence). This CDR3 comprises 12 residues. V lost 1 base, J lost 1 base, and 4 bases lay in between.